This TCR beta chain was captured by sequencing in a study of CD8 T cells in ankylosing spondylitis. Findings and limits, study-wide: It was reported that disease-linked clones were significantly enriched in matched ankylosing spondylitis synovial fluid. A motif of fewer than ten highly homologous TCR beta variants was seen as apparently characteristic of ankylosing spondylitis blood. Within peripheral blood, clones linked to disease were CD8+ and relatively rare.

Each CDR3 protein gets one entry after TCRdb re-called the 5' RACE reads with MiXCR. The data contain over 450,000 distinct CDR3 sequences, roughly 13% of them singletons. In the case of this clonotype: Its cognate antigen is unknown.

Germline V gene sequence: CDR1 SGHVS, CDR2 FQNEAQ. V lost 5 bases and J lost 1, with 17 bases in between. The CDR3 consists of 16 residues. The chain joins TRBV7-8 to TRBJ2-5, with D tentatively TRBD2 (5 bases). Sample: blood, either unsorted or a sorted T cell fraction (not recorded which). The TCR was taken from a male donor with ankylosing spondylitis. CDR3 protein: CASSPRRGLGQETQYF. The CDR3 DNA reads TGTGCCAGCAGCCCCCGGCGTGGACTGGGCCAAGAGACCCAGTACTTC.